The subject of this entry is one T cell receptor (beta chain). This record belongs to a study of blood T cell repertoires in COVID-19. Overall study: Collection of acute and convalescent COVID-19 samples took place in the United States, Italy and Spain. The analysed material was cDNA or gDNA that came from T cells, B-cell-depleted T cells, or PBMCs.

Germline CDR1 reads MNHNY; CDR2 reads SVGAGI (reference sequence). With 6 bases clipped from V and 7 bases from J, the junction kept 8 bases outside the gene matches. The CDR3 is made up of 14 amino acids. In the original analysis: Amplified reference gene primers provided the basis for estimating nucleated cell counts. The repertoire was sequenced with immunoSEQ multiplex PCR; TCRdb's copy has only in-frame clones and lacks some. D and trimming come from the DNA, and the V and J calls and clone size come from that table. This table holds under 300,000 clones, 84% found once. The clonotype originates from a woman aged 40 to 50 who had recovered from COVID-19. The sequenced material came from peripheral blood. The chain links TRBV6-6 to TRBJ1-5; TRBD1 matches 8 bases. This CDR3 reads CASRPTGGEQPQHF. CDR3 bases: TGTGCCAGCAGGCCTACAGGGGGAGAACAGCCCCAGCATTTT.